This is a list of T cell receptor beta chains from one sample in a study of cytomegalovirus exposure and HLA in healthy donors. Sequencing was performed with immunoSEQ multiplex PCR; in TCRdb, only in-frame clones are kept and a portion is missing. The data hold 150,000 to 200,000 clones, with roughly 80% observed a single time. Input material: PBMCs. These receptors came from a young man in good health and CMV-seropositive. Each CDR3 is given without its conserved first and last residue. The order of the fields is V gene, J gene, CDR3 protein.

V gene: TRBV28; J gene: TRBJ2-2; CDR3 protein: ASSLTGAGTGELF
V gene: TRBV19; J gene: TRBJ2-2; CDR3 protein: ASRMGTGRTGELF
V gene: TRBV19; J gene: TRBJ2-2; CDR3 protein: ASSILAGGHPGELF
V gene: TRBV7-8; J gene: TRBJ2-1; CDR3 protein: AITLGTGFNEQF
V gene: TRBV13; J gene: TRBJ1-2; CDR3 protein: ASSLRGSSYGYT
V gene: TRBV7-9; J gene: TRBJ1-5; CDR3 protein: ASSSPNQPQH
V gene: TRBV7-9; J gene: TRBJ2-1; CDR3 protein: ASSPTGGSSYNEQF
V gene: TRBV6-1; J gene: TRBJ1-1; CDR3 protein: ASSRGHGAATEAF
V gene: TRBV5-6; J gene: TRBJ2-1; CDR3 protein: ASSSLRTGAYNEQF
V gene: TRBV30; J gene: TRBJ1-1; CDR3 protein: AWSVGIGGLNTEAF
V gene: TRBV4-1; J gene: TRBJ1-2; CDR3 protein: ASSLTGPVNYGYT
V gene: TRBV28; J gene: TRBJ2-5; CDR3 protein: ASTSGGLGPQETQY
V gene: TRBV15; J gene: TRBJ2-2; CDR3 protein: ATSRGGLADAGELF
V gene: TRBV11-2; J gene: TRBJ2-2; CDR3 protein: ASSSSRSGKDGELF
V gene: TRBV30; J gene: TRBJ2-7; CDR3 protein: AWSGGAYEQY
V gene: TRBV13; J gene: TRBJ2-7; CDR3 protein: ASSLLTGNSHEQY
V gene: TRBV5-6; J gene: TRBJ2-5; CDR3 protein: ASSRVTGGTQY